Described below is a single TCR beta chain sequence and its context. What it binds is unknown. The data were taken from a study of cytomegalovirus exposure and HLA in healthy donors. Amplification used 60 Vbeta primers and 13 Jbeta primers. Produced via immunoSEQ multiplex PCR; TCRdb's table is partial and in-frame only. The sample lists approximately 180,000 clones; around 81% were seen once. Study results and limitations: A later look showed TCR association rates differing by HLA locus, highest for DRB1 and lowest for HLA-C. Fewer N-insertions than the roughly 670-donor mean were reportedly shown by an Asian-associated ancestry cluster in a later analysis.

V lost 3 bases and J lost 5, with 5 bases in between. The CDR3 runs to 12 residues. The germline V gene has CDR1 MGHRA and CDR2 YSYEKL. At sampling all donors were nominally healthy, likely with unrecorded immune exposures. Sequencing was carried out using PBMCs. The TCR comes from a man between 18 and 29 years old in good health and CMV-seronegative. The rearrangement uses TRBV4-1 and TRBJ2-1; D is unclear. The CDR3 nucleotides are TGCGCCAGCAGCCACCTAAACAATGAGCAGTTCTTC. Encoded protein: CASSHLNNEQFF.